This entry features one T cell receptor beta chain sequence. In the original processing: Using reference gene primer amplification, nucleated cell counts were estimated. Assay used: immunoSEQ multiplex PCR; TCRdb lists only in-frame clones, some missing. That table is the source of V, J and clone size, and D and trimming were worked out from the DNA. Among about 210,000 clones listed, less than 90% were seen once. This specimen comes from a study of blood T cell repertoires in COVID-19. At the level of the study: Sites in the United States, Italy and Spain provided acute and convalescent COVID-19 samples. The cDNA or gDNA used as material had been derived from T cells, B-cell-depleted T cells, or PBMCs.

CDR1 and CDR2 (germline): LNHDA, SQIVND (reference sequence). The CDR3 is 15 amino acids. The V segment lost 6 bases and the J segment 8 bases; nucleotides outside the gene matches: 12. The chain recombines TRBV19 with TRBJ2-1; 8 nucleotides match TRBD2. Material: peripheral blood. The receptor's source is a man between 65 and 85 years old with acute or convalescent COVID-19. CDR3 DNA sequence: TGTGCCAGTAGACTGGAGACTAGCGCGGTCGATGAGCAGTTCTTC. Translated: CASRLETSAVDEQFF.